Here is one TCR beta chain with its context. Its target is unknown. PCR was performed a second time for about 7 to 11 cycles using a sample-barcoded 5' primer and a J-beta primer mix. From the 5' RACE reads, TCRdb called clonotypes with MiXCR, one entry per CDR3 protein. Counted here are 1.5 million to 1.9 million distinct CDR3 sequences, approximately 43% occurring once; the ten biggest clones make up under 5%. The data belong to a study of blood T cells in healthy people across ages. The germline CDR1 and CDR2 sequences are SGHRS and YFSETQ. Trimming stripped 4 bases from V and 0 bases from J, with 11 bases between. The CDR3 covers 15 residues. Findings of the study overall: Roughly linear age-related decline in beta diversity appeared, significant by age about 37. Unsorted PBMCs ruled out conclusive naive versus antigen-experienced comparison.

The genes are TRBV5-1 and TRBJ2-1; D call uncertain. The sample was blood. The sequence was collected from a woman younger than 30 in good health. CDR3 coding DNA: TGCGCCAGCAGCCCCGCGGTAAACTCCTACAATGAGCAGTTCTTC. As protein: CASSPAVNSYNEQFF. Looking up the rest from reference TRBV5-1 and TRBJ2-1 gives the full variable domain: KAGVTQTPRYLIKTRGQQVTLSCSPISGHRSVSWYQQTPGQGLQFLFEYFSETQRNKGNFPGRFSGRQFSNSRSEMNVSTLELGDSALYLCASSPAVNSYNEQFFGPGTRLTVL.